Shown below are 32 T cell receptor beta chains from a single sample sequenced in a study of blood T cell repertoires in COVID-19 (TCRdb year 2020). Library preparation was by the immunoSEQ multiplex PCR assay. TCRdb carries this immuneACCESS record with in-frame sequences only. Its versions omit some clonotypes, under half of them owing to an unresolved V gene in the studies checked, with the rest unexplained. The sample table contains 27,000 or so clones; only one count was recorded for 90% to 95% of them. The top ten hold less than 20% of the sample. The sequenced sample consisted of peripheral blood. The receptors were gathered from a human donor with active COVID-19. The donor label of this sample is uncertain.

The chain carries TRBV7-2 and TRBJ2-7, with 10 bases fitting TRBD1. Trimming took 5 bases from V and 3 from J; bases not matched to a gene: 7. The V gene's germline CDR1 is SGHTA and CDR2 FQGNSA. CDR3 length equals 15 residues. This CDR3 reads CASSIDRGLHYEQYF. Here the CDR3 DNA reads TGTGCCAGCAGCATCGACAGGGGGCTCCACTACGAGCAGTACTTC.

The chain links TRBV18 to TRBJ1-4; D perhaps matches TRBD1 (5 bases). Trimming shortened V by 6 bases and J by 0 bases, and 11 bases separated the two germline ends. This CDR3 is built from 15 residues. Germline V gives CDR1 KGHSH, CDR2 LQKENI. DNA for the CDR3: TGTGCCAGCTCGTCCACAGGCGCAACTAATGAAAAACTGTTTTTT. The encoded protein is CASSSTGATNEKLFF. Complete variable domain (other parts from reference TRBV18 and TRBJ1-4): NAGVMQNPRHLVRRRGQEARLRCSPMKGHSHVYWYRQLPEEGLKFMVYLQKENIIDESGMPKERFSAEFPKEGPSILRIQQVVRGDSAAYFCASSSTGATNEKLFFGSGTQLSVL.

This chain connects TRBV7-2 to TRBJ1-4; possible D gene TRBD1, 6 bases. The CDR3 contains 12 residues. Trimming took 6 bases from V and 10 from J, leaving 12 bases between them. Looked up from germline, CDR1 is SGHTA and CDR2 is FQGNSA. Here the CDR3 DNA reads TGTGCCAGCAGTCAACAGGGTGTAAAACTGTTTTTT. Its protein product is CASSQQGVKLFF.

The chain combines TRBV12-3 or TRBV12-4 with TRBJ2-7, with 9 bases fitting TRBD2. V shed 6 bases and J 7 bases; nucleotides not matched to a gene: 4. The CDR3 contains 12 residues. The CDR3 coding sequence is TGTGCCAGCAGCCGGGGACTAGCTGAGCAGTACTTC. Protein sequence: CASSRGLAEQYF.

The chain uses TRBV27 and TRBJ2-1, with D possibly being TRBD2 (5 bases). V was shortened by 8 bases and J by 13 bases, with 18 bases between the two germline ends. The germline CDR1 and CDR2 sequences are MNHEY and SMNVEV (reference sequence). The CDR3 totals 12 residues. Written as DNA, the CDR3 is TGTGCCAGCGGCCCCGGGGTATCGAAACAGTTCTTC. This encodes CASGPGVSKQFF.

The V gene is TRBV5-1, the J gene TRBJ1-6, with 7 bases matching TRBD1. CDR1 SGHRS and CDR2 YFSETQ come from the germline V gene. The CDR3 contains 18 residues. The ends lost 0 bases at V and 7 bases at J; junction bases unmatched: 13. This chain's CDR3 is CASSLGEQGRGGNSPLHF. The DNA of the CDR3 is TGCGCCAGCAGCTTGGGGGAACAGGGAAGAGGGGGCAATTCACCCCTCCACTTT.

J is TRBJ2-1 and V is TRBV19; maybe TRBD2 (7 bases). CDR1 LNHDA and CDR2 SQIVND come from the germline V gene (reference sequence). V was shortened by 3 bases and J by 7 bases, with 16 bases between the two germline ends. The CDR3 has 15 residues. The CDR3 bases are TGTGCCAGTAGTATGTGGCGGGGGCCGCTTAATGAGCAGTTCTTC. Residues: CASSMWRGPLNEQFF.

The chain uses TRBV25-1 and TRBJ2-3; tentatively, D is TRBD2 (6 bases). In germline, CDR1 is MGHDK, CDR2 SYGVNS. Between the trimmed V and J ends, which lost 3 bases and 1 base, there was a span of 20 bases. The CDR3 extends over 18 amino acids. The chain's CDR3 is CASSDLHGRDFRTDTQYF. The CDR3 DNA is TGTGCCAGCAGTGATCTTCACGGACGGGACTTCCGCACAGATACGCAGTATTTT.

V is TRBV27 and J is TRBJ2-3; 10 bases match TRBD2. The CDR3 is 16 residues long. Germline values: CDR1 MNHEY, CDR2 SMNVEV (reference sequence). The ends lost 2 bases at V and 4 bases at J; junction bases unmatched: 6. The CDR3 region is CASSLPSGGAPDTQYF. The CDR3 DNA sequence: TGTGCCAGCAGTTTACCCAGCGGGGGGGCCCCAGATACGCAGTATTTT.

This chain connects TRBV3-1 (or the pseudogene TRBV3-2) to TRBJ2-3, with 8 bases fitting TRBD2. The trim removed 3 bases at V and 4 bases at J, leaving 6 bases unmatched. CDR3 length: 15 residues. CDR1 is LGHDT and CDR2 is YNNKEL in the germline V gene (reference sequence). The CDR3 DNA reads TGTGCCAGCAGCCAGACTACGGGAGGGCCAGATACGCAGTATTTT. Its protein product is CASSQTTGGPDTQYF.

The chain couples TRBV30 to TRBJ2-3, with 7 bases matching TRBD2. The length of the CDR3 is 15 residues. Trimming took 3 bases from V and 4 from J; bases not matched to a gene: 10. Germline CDR1 GTSNPN, CDR2 SVGIG (reference sequence). The CDR3 loop reads CAWSQAGPGPDTQYF. The CDR3 DNA reads TGTGCCTGGAGCCAAGCGGGACCGGGACCAGATACGCAGTATTTT.

This chain links TRBV3-1 (or the pseudogene TRBV3-2) with TRBJ2-5; 9 bases agree with TRBD2. Germline trimming cut 4 bases from V and 3 bases from J; bases unmatched to any gene: 6. Germline CDR1 LGHDT, CDR2 YNNKEL (reference sequence). The CDR3 length is 15 residues. The CDR3 is CASSPGGGREETQYF. For the CDR3, the DNA is TGTGCCAGCAGCCCCGGCGGCGGGAGGGAAGAGACCCAGTACTTC.

The chain links TRBV6-2 or TRBV6-3 to TRBJ1-2, with D hard to call. Germline lookup yields CDR1 MNHEY and CDR2 SVGEGT. The length of the CDR3 is 12 residues. The V end lost 2 bases, the J end lost 8 bases, and 9 bases lay between the germline ends. The CDR3: CASSYIVGGYTF. In DNA, the CDR3 is TGTGCCAGCAGTTACATCGTCGGGGGCTACACCTTC.

V and J are TRBV9 and TRBJ2-3, with a tentative D call TRBD2 (6 bases). This CDR3 contains 15 residues. Trimming took 1 base from V and 2 from J, leaving 11 bases between them. The germline CDR1 and CDR2 sequences are SGDLS and YYNGEE. The CDR3 here is CASSVFAGLTDTQYF. As DNA, the CDR3 is TGTGCCAGCAGCGTATTCGCGGGACTCACAGATACGCAGTATTTT.

This chain joins TRBV6-2 or TRBV6-3 and TRBJ2-1, with 8 bases lining up with TRBD2. J lost 2 bases, V lost 1 base, and 10 bases had no gene match. This CDR3 region has 18 residues. Germline V CDR1 and CDR2: MNHEY, SVGEGT. CDR3 sequence reads: CASSYFPTGGAAYNEQFF. DNA for the CDR3: TGTGCCAGCAGTTACTTTCCTACCGGGGGGGCCGCCTACAATGAGCAGTTCTTC.

The rearrangement links TRBV5-1 to TRBJ2-1; possible D gene TRBD2, 6 bases. The CDR3 is 14 amino acids. Per germline, CDR1 SGHRS and CDR2 YFSETQ. V shed 7 bases and J shed 11 bases, with 22 bases lying between them. This CDR3 reads CASGQTGDSGQQFF. In DNA, the CDR3 is TGCGCCAGCGGTCAAACGGGGGATTCGGGACAGCAGTTCTTC. The variable domain in full, with the rest retrieved from reference TRBV5-1 and TRBJ2-1, is KAGVTQTPRYLIKTRGQQVTLSCSPISGHRSVSWYQQTPGQGLQFLFEYFSETQRNKGNFPGRFSGRQFSNSRSEMNVSTLELGDSALYLCASGQTGDSGQQFFGPGTRLTVL.

This clone showed up just once. The chain links TRBV27 to TRBJ2-7, with D possibly matching TRBD2 (6 bases). Trimming cost V 6 bases and J 5 bases, with 23 bases left between them. Germline loops: CDR1 MNHEY, CDR2 SMNVEV (reference sequence). The CDR3 contains 16 residues. CDR3 sequence reads: CASSQSWGTTSNEQYF. The CDR3 DNA reads TGTGCCAGCAGCCAAAGTTGGGGCACAACTAGCAACGAGCAGTACTTC.

This clone has only a few counts. V and J are TRBV4-3 and TRBJ2-1; 10 bases line up with TRBD1. V lost 4 bases, J lost 5 bases, and 2 bases stayed unmatched. Looked up from germline, CDR1 is LGHNA and CDR2 is YSLEER. CDR3 length: 14 amino acids. The CDR3 spells CASSLGTGDNEQFF. Written as DNA, the CDR3 is TGCGCCAGCAGCCTCGGGACAGGGGACAATGAGCAGTTCTTC.

This chain joins TRBV24-1 and TRBJ1-4; a weak D match, TRBD1 (6 bases). Looked up from germline, CDR1 is KGHDR and CDR2 is SFDVKD. Trimming cost V 7 bases and J 3 bases, with 17 bases left between them. The CDR3 contains 16 residues. CDR3 sequence: CATRKRNRAANEKLFF. CDR3 DNA sequence: TGTGCCACCAGGAAAAGAAACAGGGCGGCTAATGAAAAACTGTTTTTT.

The chain carries TRBV5-1 and TRBJ2-3; 12 bases are a match to TRBD2. CDR3 size: 16 residues. The germline V gene has CDR1 SGHRS and CDR2 YFSETQ. V was clipped by 3 bases and J by 6 bases; unmatched bases: 8. Here the CDR3 DNA reads TGCGCCAGCAGCTGGACTAGCGGGGCCTCCAGGGATACGCAGTATTTT. Encoded protein: CASSWTSGASRDTQYF.

The chain uses TRBV6-6 and TRBJ1-1; D gene unclear. The length of the CDR3 is 14 residues. Trimming shortened V by 6 bases and J by 4 bases, and 15 bases separated the two germline ends. Germline CDR1 reads MNHNY; CDR2 reads SVGAGI (reference sequence). This CDR3 is CASSSDTLGTEAFF. In DNA form, the CDR3 reads TGTGCCAGCAGCTCCGACACGCTGGGCACTGAAGCTTTCTTT.

The rearrangement links TRBV5-1 to TRBJ2-3; 11 nucleotides line up with TRBD2. The germline V gene has CDR1 SGHRS and CDR2 YFSETQ. The CDR3 length is 14 residues. V was clipped by 5 bases and J by 2 bases; unmatched bases: 1. CDR3 coding DNA: TGCGCCAGCAGACTAGCGGGGGACACAGATACGCAGTATTTT. Amino acid sequence: CASRLAGDTDTQYF.

The chain couples TRBV6-5 to TRBJ2-5; D is perhaps TRBD2 (5 bases). Germline V gene lookup returns CDR1 MNHEY and CDR2 SVGAGI. Trimming removed 2 bases at V and 1 base at J, with 11 bases between. The CDR3 covers 15 residues. The CDR3, as DNA: TGTGCCAGCAGTTACCTCGGGGAAACCCAAGAGACCCAGTACTTC. The encoded protein is CASSYLGETQETQYF.

The CDR3 DNA reads as TGTGCCAGCAGCCAATGGACAGGGAACACCGGGGAGCTGTTTTTT. This encodes CASSQWTGNTGELFF. The rearrangement links TRBV11-2 to TRBJ2-2; 7 bases are shared with TRBD1. Germline CDR1 reads SGHAT; CDR2 reads FQNNGV. The CDR3 has 15 amino acids. The trim removed 5 bases at V and 1 base at J, leaving 4 bases unmatched.

This chain joins TRBV9 and TRBJ1-2; the D is unclear. Germline CDR1 SGDLS, CDR2 YYNGEE. The CDR3 length is 15 residues. Trimming stripped 0 bases from V and 4 bases from J, with 13 bases between. The CDR3 loop is CASSVGEGTGYGYTF. CDR3 DNA sequence: TGTGCCAGCAGCGTAGGAGAGGGAACTGGCTATGGCTACACCTTC.

The chain has TRBV19 and TRBJ1-5, with D perhaps TRBD1 (6 bases). This CDR3 has 14 residues. Trimming shortened V by 4 bases and J by 4 bases, and 11 bases separated the two germline ends. Germline V gives CDR1 LNHDA, CDR2 SQIVND (reference sequence). The CDR3 sequence is CASSTRDTNQPQHF. In DNA, the CDR3 is TGTGCCAGTAGTACCCGGGACACTAATCAGCCCCAGCATTTT.

This clone was seen more than once but under ten times. The rearrangement joins TRBV15 to TRBJ1-6; possibly TRBD1 for D (6 bases). Germline V gene data show CDR1 as LNHNV and CDR2 as YYDKDF (reference sequence). V dropped 6 bases and J dropped 9 bases, with 18 bases sitting between them. The CDR3 extends over 15 amino acids. This CDR3 reads CATRTGPRNGSPLHF. The CDR3 DNA reads TGTGCCACCAGGACAGGTCCCCGAAATGGTTCACCCCTCCACTTT.

The gene calls are TRBV27 and TRBJ2-1; TRBD2 is a possible D gene (5 bases). Trimming pared 3 bases from V and 6 bases from J, leaving 15 bases between. Germline assignment: CDR1 MNHEY and CDR2 SMNVEV (reference sequence). This CDR3 has 15 amino acids. CDR3 loop: CASSFAGRGGNEQFF. In nucleotides, the CDR3 is TGTGCCAGCAGTTTCGCAGGTCGGGGTGGCAATGAGCAGTTCTTC.

The CDR3 region has the DNA TGTGCCAGCAGCCCCCCGGTGGATACGCAGTATTTT. Residues: CASSPPVDTQYF. The chain couples TRBV7-9 to TRBJ2-3; D is undetermined. Trimming pared 5 bases from V and 6 bases from J, leaving 9 bases between. CDR1 SEHNR and CDR2 FQNEAQ come from the germline V gene (reference sequence). This CDR3 comprises 12 residues.

The V gene is TRBV18, the J gene TRBJ2-5, with 8 positions matching TRBD1. J gave up 1 base and V 6 bases, and 4 bases lay outside the gene matches. Germline lookup yields CDR1 KGHSH and CDR2 LQKENI. The CDR3 loop spans 14 amino acids. In DNA, the CDR3 is TGTGCCAGCTCGTTCGGGACAGGCCAAGAGACCCAGTACTTC. This encodes CASSFGTGQETQYF.

The chain has TRBV7-2 and TRBJ1-2, with D unclear. The CDR3 is made up of 13 amino acids. V lost 1 base, J lost 6 bases, and 9 bases lay in between. CDR1 is SGHTA and CDR2 is FQGNSA in the germline V gene. The CDR3 region has the DNA TGTGCCAGCAGCTTAGTGGGAGTGGATGGCTACACCTTC. Protein: CASSLVGVDGYTF. Based on the CDR3 plus reference TRBV7-2 and TRBJ1-2, the full variable domain is GAGVSQSPSNKVTEKGKDVELRCDPISGHTALYWYRQSLGQGLEFLIYFQGNSAPDKSGLPSDRFSAERTGGSVSTLTIQRTQQEDSAVYLCASSLVGVDGYTFGSGTRLTVV.

This chain links TRBV19 with TRBJ2-7, with 8 bases matching TRBD1. Germline trimming cut 1 base from V and 0 bases from J; bases unmatched to any gene: 11. Germline V gives CDR1 LNHDA, CDR2 SQIVND (reference sequence). The length of the CDR3 is 18 residues. This chain's CDR3 is CASSIAAGGTTGSYEQYF. In DNA, the CDR3 is TGTGCCAGTAGTATAGCGGCAGGGGGCACCACCGGCTCCTACGAGCAGTACTTC.